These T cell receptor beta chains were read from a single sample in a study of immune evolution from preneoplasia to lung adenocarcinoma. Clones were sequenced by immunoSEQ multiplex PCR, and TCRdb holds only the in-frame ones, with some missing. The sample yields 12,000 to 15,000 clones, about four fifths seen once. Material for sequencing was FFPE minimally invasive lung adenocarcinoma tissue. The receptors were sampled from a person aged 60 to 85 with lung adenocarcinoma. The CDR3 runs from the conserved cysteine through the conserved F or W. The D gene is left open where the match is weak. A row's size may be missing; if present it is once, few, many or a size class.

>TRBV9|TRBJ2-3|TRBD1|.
CASSVAGQGISLRDTQYF
TGTGCCAGCAGCGTAGCTGGACAGGGGATTAGCTTACGAGATACGCAGTATTTT
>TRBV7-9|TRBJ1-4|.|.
CASSLAQGVEKLFF
TGTGCCAGCAGCTTAGCACAGGGAGTTGAAAAACTGTTTTTT
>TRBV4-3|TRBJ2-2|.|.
CASSQDIGGGELFF
TGCGCCAGCAGCCAAGATATCGGAGGCGGGGAGCTGTTTTTT
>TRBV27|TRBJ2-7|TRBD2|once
CASMGLAGEGAYEQYF
TGTGCCAGCATGGGACTAGCGGGAGAGGGTGCCTACGAGCAGTACTTC
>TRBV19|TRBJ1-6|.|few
CASRTKGYNSPLHF
TGTGCCAGTAGGACAAAAGGCTATAATTCACCCCTCCACTTT
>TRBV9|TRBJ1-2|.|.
CASSTRGVIDYGYTF
TGTGCCAGCAGCACTCGGGGTGTGATTGACTATGGCTACACCTTC
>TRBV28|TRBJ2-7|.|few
CASRVIGTLSSYEQYF
TGTGCCAGCAGGGTAATCGGGACTCTGTCCTCCTACGAGCAGTACTTC
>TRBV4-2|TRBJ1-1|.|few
CASSPTVNTEAFF
TGTGCCAGCAGCCCCACAGTGAACACTGAAGCTTTCTTT
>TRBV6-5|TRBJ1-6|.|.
CASSYGGYNSPLHF
TGTGCCAGCAGTTATGGGGGCTATAATTCACCCCTCCACTTT
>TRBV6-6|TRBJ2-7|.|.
CASRPTSYEQYF
TGTGCCAGCAGACCCACGTCGTACGAGCAGTACTTC
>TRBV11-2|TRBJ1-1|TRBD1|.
CASSSRGRNTEAFF
TGTGCCAGCAGCTCCAGGGGGCGGAACACTGAAGCTTTCTTT